This T cell receptor (beta chain) was found in a study of blood T cell repertoires in COVID-19. Study at large: Material from acute and convalescent COVID-19 was sourced from the United States, Italy and Spain. PBMCs, B-cell-depleted T cells, or T cells provided the cDNA or gDNA that made up the material.

Profiling relied on immunoSEQ multiplex PCR, and the TCRdb table lists in-frame clones only, not all of them. The sample shows 85,000 to 110,000 clones, approximately 90% of them seen only once. The V gene's germline CDR1 is MNHEY and CDR2 SVGAGI. V was clipped by 7 bases and J by 8 bases; unmatched bases: 12. The CDR3 covers 14 residues. The chain employs TRBV6-5 and TRBJ2-3, with 7 nucleotides matching TRBD2. Sequencing input: peripheral blood. This clonotype was sampled from a woman aged 80 or over in a cohort sampled during active COVID-19. The CDR3 DNA reads TGTGCCAGCACCCTGGGGGGGGGAAGTGGTACGCAGTATTTT. It codes for CASTLGGGSGTQYF.